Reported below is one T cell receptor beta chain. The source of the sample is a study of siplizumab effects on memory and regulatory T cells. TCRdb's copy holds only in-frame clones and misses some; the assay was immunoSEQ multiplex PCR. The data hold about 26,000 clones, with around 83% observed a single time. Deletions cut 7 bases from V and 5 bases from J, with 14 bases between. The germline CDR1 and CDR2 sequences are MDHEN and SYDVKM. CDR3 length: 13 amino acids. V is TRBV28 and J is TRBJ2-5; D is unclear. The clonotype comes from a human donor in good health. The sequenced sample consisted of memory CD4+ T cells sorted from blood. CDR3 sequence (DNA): TGTGCCAGCACCCCTGTGGGTAAGGAGACCCAGTACTTC. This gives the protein CASTPVGKETQYF. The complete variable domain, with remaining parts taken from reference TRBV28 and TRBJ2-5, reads DVKVTQSSRYLVKRTGEKVFLECVQDMDHENMFWYRQDPGLGLRLIYFSYDVKMKEKGDIPEGYSVSREKKERFSLILESASTNQTSMYLCASTPVGKETQYFGPGTRLLVL.